The entry below gives a single T cell receptor (beta chain) sequence along with its context. The data were taken from a study of OX40 agonist ivuxolimab in advanced cancers. Overall study: Cancers in dose escalation were hepatocellular, melanoma, renal cell and head and neck.

The repertoire was sequenced with immunoSEQ multiplex PCR; TCRdb's copy has only in-frame clones and lacks some. The table records fewer than 40,000 clones, 65% to 80% of them present only once. CDR1 is PRHDT and CDR2 is FYEKMQ in the germline V gene (reference sequence). V gave up 4 bases and J gave up 5 bases; unmatched junction bases: 7. This CDR3 has 14 amino acids. The starting material was CD4+ or CD8+ T cells sorted from blood, obtained in a trial of the OX40 agonist ivuxolimab. The chain joins TRBV13 to TRBJ1-1, with 7 bases aligning to TRBD1. This TCR derives from an adult with an advanced solid tumor such as melanoma, head and neck, liver or kidney cancer. CDR3 sequence (DNA): TGTGCCAGCAGCTCACGACAGGGAGAGACTGAAGCTTTCTTT. Translated, it gives CASSSRQGETEAFF.